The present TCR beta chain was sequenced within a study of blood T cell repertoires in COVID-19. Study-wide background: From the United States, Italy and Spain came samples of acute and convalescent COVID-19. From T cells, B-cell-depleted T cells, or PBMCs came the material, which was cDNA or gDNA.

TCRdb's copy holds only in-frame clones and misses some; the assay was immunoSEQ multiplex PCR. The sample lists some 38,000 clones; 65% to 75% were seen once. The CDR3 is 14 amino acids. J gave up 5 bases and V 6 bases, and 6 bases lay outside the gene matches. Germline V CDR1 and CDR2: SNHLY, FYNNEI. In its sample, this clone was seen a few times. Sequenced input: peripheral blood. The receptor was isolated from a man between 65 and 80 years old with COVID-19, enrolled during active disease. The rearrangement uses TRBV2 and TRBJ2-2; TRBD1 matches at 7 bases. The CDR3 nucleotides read TGTGCCAGCAGGCCGACGACAGGGACCGGGGAGCTGTTTTTT. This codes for CASRPTTGTGELFF.